These 26 T cell receptor beta chains were all obtained from the same sample, sequenced in a study of T cells in Graves' hyperthyroidism and ophthalmopathy. RNA transcripts yielded amplified TCR beta CDR3 regions. The TCR CDR3 first-round RT-PCR relied on the HTBI primer set. A single record per CDR3 protein comes from TCRdb applying MiXCR to the multiplex PCR reads. The sample consists of 600,000 or so distinct CDR3 sequences, roughly 14% of them appearing once. Sequencing was done on a sample of blood. All receptors come from a woman between 50 and 59 years old with Graves' ophthalmopathy.

The chain employs TRBV4-1 and TRBJ2-5, with 9 bases matching TRBD2. The V gene's germline CDR1 is MGHRA and CDR2 YSYEKL. The trim removed 6 bases at V and 5 bases at J, leaving 10 bases unmatched. The CDR3 runs 15 residues. In DNA, the CDR3 is TGCGCCAGCAGACTTCTAGCGGGATTATTTGAGACCCAGTACTTC. Its translation is CASRLLAGLFETQYF.

The chain combines TRBV7-9 with TRBJ2-7; tentatively, D is TRBD1 (6 bases). Trimming cost V 2 bases and J 1 base, with 15 bases left between them. The CDR3 is 16 amino acids. Looked up from germline, CDR1 is SEHNR and CDR2 is FQNEAQ (reference sequence). The CDR3 sequence is CASSLILPDRSYEQYF. The CDR3 DNA follows: TGTGCCAGCAGCTTAATCCTCCCCGACAGGTCCTACGAGCAGTACTTC.

This clonotype has at least ten counts. V usage is TRBV15 and J usage is TRBJ2-5, with 10 bases aligning to TRBD2. The germline gives CDR1 LNHNV, CDR2 YYDKDF (reference sequence). Trimming cost V 6 bases and J 6 bases; bases outside gene matches: 13. This CDR3 has 16 amino acids. In DNA form, the CDR3 reads TGTGCCACCAGAGACGGAGGGAGTAGCGGGAGGCAGACCCAGTACTTC. Translation: CATRDGGSSGRQTQYF.

Ten or more counts support this clonotype. This chain uses TRBV20-1 with TRBJ2-1; either TRBD1 or TRBD2 may fit D (5 bases each). Trimming shortened V by 3 bases and J by 0 bases, and 15 bases separated the two germline ends. This CDR3 region has 16 residues. From germline, CDR1 is DFQATT and CDR2 SNEGSKA (reference sequence). Here the CDR3 reads CSARGWGPSSYNEQFF. CDR3 sequence (DNA): TGCAGTGCTAGGGGTTGGGGACCAAGCTCCTACAATGAGCAGTTCTTC.

This clonotype occurred a few times. This may arise from a read error, as a much more abundant clone is one base away. The gene calls are TRBV20-1 and TRBJ2-7, with TRBD1 identical over 7 bases. Trimming cost V 5 bases and J 3 bases; bases outside gene matches: 4. Germline loops: CDR1 DFQATT, CDR2 SNEGSKA (reference sequence). This CDR3 spans 12 amino acids. The CDR3 reads CSAQTGNYEQYF. The CDR3 DNA reads TGCAGTGCTCAGACAGGGAACTACGAGCAGTACTTC.

This clonotype turned up a few times. The V gene is TRBV9, the J gene TRBJ1-5; D uncertain. Germline V gene data show CDR1 as SGDLS and CDR2 as YYNGEE. This CDR3 region has 14 residues. With 0 bases removed from V and 3 bases from J, the gap between germline ends came to 7 bases. CDR3 nucleotides: TGTGCCAGCAGCGTAGGTGTTGACAATCAGCCCCAGCATTTT. Translating it yields CASSVGVDNQPQHF. The full variable domain, with the rest looked up from reference TRBV9 and TRBJ1-5, is DSGVTQTPKHLITATGQRVTLRCSPRSGDLSVYWYQQSLDQGLQFLIQYYNGEERAKGNILERFSAQQFPDLHSELNLSSLELGDSALYFCASSVGVDNQPQHFGDGTRLSIL.

In this sample, this clonotype turned up many times. An end of the junction does not agree with germline; a read error may underlie this. The chain uses TRBV7-9 and TRBJ2-3; TRBD1 is a possible D gene (5 bases). Germline CDR1 and CDR2: SEHNR and FQNEAQ (reference sequence). This CDR3 contains 13 residues. DNA of the CDR3: TGCAAAGTCCAGGGCCCCACTCGAGATACGCAGTATTTT. It translates to CKVQGPTRDTQYF.

This clonotype has more than one count but fewer than ten. A much larger clone is a single base away; this may be a read error. J is TRBJ2-7 and V is TRBV20-1; D unresolved. The CDR3 totals 13 residues. CDR1 and CDR2 from the germline V gene are DFQATT and SNEGSKA (reference sequence). The V and J ends lost 4 bases and 0 bases respectively, with 10 bases between them. DNA of the CDR3: TGCAGTGCTAACCGGGCTACCTCCTACGAGCAGTACTTC. Its translation: CSANRATSYEQYF.

At least ten counts were recorded for this clonotype. J is TRBJ2-7 and V is TRBV20-1; 10 bases fit TRBD1. Per germline, CDR1 DFQATT and CDR2 SNEGSKA (reference sequence). V was clipped by 4 bases and J by 3 bases; unmatched bases: 6. The CDR3 covers 14 residues. The CDR3, as DNA: TGCAGTGCTAAAGGGGACAGGGGATACTACGAGCAGTACTTC. It yields the protein CSAKGDRGYYEQYF.

This clonotype was recorded many times. This sequence joins TRBV2 and TRBJ2-7; 9 bases are shared with TRBD2. The CDR3 has 16 amino acids. Per the germline V gene, CDR1 is SNHLY and CDR2 is FYNNEI. V lost 6 bases and J lost 1; bases outside the gene matches: 10. CDR3 sequence: CASSIPFSGRSYEQYF. In DNA form, the CDR3 reads TGTGCCAGCAGCATTCCGTTTAGCGGGAGATCCTACGAGCAGTACTTC.

This clonotype was observed many times. Here the CDR3 reads CASTSGRPRAFF. CDR3 nucleotides: TGTGCCAGCACCTCAGGGCGACCGAGGGCTTTCTTT. The rearrangement uses TRBV7-2 and TRBJ1-1; D may be TRBD1 (5 bases). Trimming pared 7 bases from V and 11 bases from J, leaving 17 bases between. CDR3 length: 12 amino acids. The germline CDR1 and CDR2 sequences are SGHTA and FQGNSA.

The chain uses TRBV12-5 and TRBJ2-7; 9 nucleotides agree with TRBD1. There are 15 residues in the CDR3. Trimming removed 7 bases from V and 1 base from J; junction bases left unmatched: 8. In germline, CDR1 is LGHNT, CDR2 FRNRAP. The DNA for the CDR3 is TGTGCTAGTGCCACAGGGACAGGGCCTTCCTACGAGCAGTACTTC. Translated, it gives CASATGTGPSYEQYF.

Ten or more counts support this clonotype. The chain recombines TRBV11-3 with TRBJ2-1, with D tentatively TRBD1 or TRBD2 (6 bases each). In germline, CDR1 is SGHNT, CDR2 YENEEA. Trimming took 5 bases from V and 5 from J, leaving 22 bases between them. The CDR3 contains 17 residues. CDR3 DNA sequence: TGTGCCAGCAGCCCAGGGCCCGGGGGCTTAACCGACAATGAGCAGTTCTTC. Translation gives CASSPGPGGLTDNEQFF.

The gene calls are TRBV25-1 and TRBJ2-1; a possible D gene is TRBD2 (6 bases). V lost 6 bases and J lost 5, with 14 bases in between. This CDR3 is built from 14 residues. Germline-derived CDR1 and CDR2 are MGHDK and SYGVNS. Here the CDR3 reads CASRERAWNNEQFF. CDR3 coding DNA: TGTGCCAGCAGGGAGCGGGCGTGGAACAATGAGCAGTTCTTC.

The chain has TRBV27 and TRBJ1-5, with unresolved D. The CDR3 is made up of 15 amino acids. V was trimmed by 1 base and J by 4 bases, leaving 11 bases between them. Germline CDR1 and CDR2: MNHEY and SMNVEV (reference sequence). CDR3 amino acids: CASSLWSGPNQPQHF. Written as DNA, the CDR3 is TGTGCCAGCAGTTTATGGAGTGGGCCTAATCAGCCCCAGCATTTT.

This clonotype was detected many times. The chain joins TRBV28 to TRBJ1-3; maybe TRBD1 (5 bases). The V end was cut by 5 bases, the J end by 0 bases, with 8 bases between. The CDR3 runs to 14 residues. Germline values: CDR1 MDHEN, CDR2 SYDVKM. The CDR3 DNA sequence: TGTGCCAGCAGTCACGACAGCTCTGGAAACACCATATATTTT. The encoded protein is CASSHDSSGNTIYF.

The rearrangement links TRBV24-1 to TRBJ2-7; maybe TRBD1 (6 bases). CDR3 size: 15 residues. Germline CDR1 reads KGHDR; CDR2 reads SFDVKD. Trimming shortened V by 3 bases and J by 0 bases, and 11 bases separated the two germline ends. The CDR3 loop reads CATSDPRQDSYEQYF. Here the CDR3 DNA reads TGTGCCACCAGTGATCCAAGACAGGACTCCTACGAGCAGTACTTC.

This clonotype was detected a few times. This chain joins TRBV11-1 and TRBJ2-5; tentative D call: TRBD2 (6 bases). The CDR3 covers 16 residues. In germline, CDR1 is SGHAT, CDR2 FQDESV (reference sequence). Deletions cut 3 bases from V and 1 base from J, with 15 bases between. CDR3: CASSFFGGGRQETQYF. The CDR3 bases are TGTGCCAGCAGCTTCTTCGGCGGAGGGCGCCAAGAGACCCAGTACTTC.

J is TRBJ1-2 and V is TRBV9, with TRBD1 identical over 10 bases. The CDR3 runs 14 residues. The V gene's germline CDR1 is SGDLS and CDR2 YYNGEE. After removal of 3 bases from V and 3 bases from J, the junction contained 2 bases not matched to a gene. This chain's CDR3 is CASSAGTGDYGYTF. The CDR3 DNA reads as TGTGCCAGCAGCGCGGGGACAGGGGACTATGGCTACACCTTC.

The J gene is TRBJ2-1, the V gene TRBV19, with TRBD2 matching 9 bases. This CDR3 comprises 18 residues. CDR1 is LNHDA, CDR2 SQIVND, per germline (reference sequence). V lost 1 base to trimming and J lost 5 bases; unmatched junction nucleotides: 12. The CDR3 is CASSIVASGTALHNEQFF. The CDR3 nucleotides are TGTGCCAGTAGTATAGTCGCTAGCGGGACAGCTCTACACAATGAGCAGTTCTTC. The full variable domain, with the rest looked up from reference TRBV19 and TRBJ2-1, is DGGITQSPKYLFRKEGQNVTLSCEQNLNHDAMYWYRQDPGQGLRLIYYSQIVNDFQKGDIAEGYSVSREKKESFPLTVTSAQKNPTAFYLCASSIVASGTALHNEQFFGPGTRLTVL.

This clonotype was found a few times. The chain employs TRBV6-2 or TRBV6-3 and TRBJ2-7; D is tentatively TRBD1 or TRBD2 (5 bases each). The CDR3 loop spans 13 amino acids. Per the germline V gene, CDR1 is MNHEY and CDR2 is SVGEGT. V was clipped by 6 bases and J by 2 bases, with 11 bases between them. CDR3 bases: TGTGCCAGCAGACCGGGACCAGCCTACGAGCAGTACTTC. Encoded protein: CASRPGPAYEQYF.

This clonotype was observed many times. This chain links TRBV28 with TRBJ2-1; 10 nucleotides match TRBD2. The CDR3 has 12 residues. Germline CDR1 MDHEN, CDR2 SYDVKM. The V segment lost 8 bases and the J segment 5 bases; nucleotides outside the gene matches: 0. The CDR3 loop reads CASLAGDNEQFF. The DNA for the CDR3 is TGTGCCAGCCTAGCGGGGGACAATGAGCAGTTCTTC.

This clonotype was seen only once. A much larger clone sits a single nucleotide away, making a read error possible. The chain combines TRBV29-1 with TRBJ1-5; possibly TRBD1 for D (5 bases). Germline assignment: CDR1 SQVTM and CDR2 ANQGSEA. CDR3 length: 14 amino acids. The chain's CDR3 is CNVEGIGVGQPQHF. The CDR3 nucleotides read TGCAACGTTGAGGGGATAGGGGTGGGTCAGCCCCAGCATTTT.

This clonotype has a count of ten or more. The chain is built from TRBV20-1 and TRBJ2-3; TRBD1 is a possible D gene (5 bases). The CDR3 length is 14 residues. CDR1 DFQATT and CDR2 SNEGSKA come from the germline V gene (reference sequence). The V and J ends lost 1 base and 0 bases respectively, with 8 bases between them. CDR3 in DNA: TGCAGTGCTAGAGTTTCAGGGAGCACAGATACGCAGTATTTT. As protein: CSARVSGSTDTQYF.

This clonotype came up many times. The J gene is TRBJ1-1, the V gene TRBV20-1, with 11 positions matching TRBD1. Unmatched junction bases numbered 10, after V lost 6 bases and J lost 4 bases. Germline assignment: CDR1 DFQATT and CDR2 SNEGSKA (reference sequence). The CDR3 extends over 15 amino acids. The CDR3 reads CSALKPGQGVTEAFF. CDR3 in DNA: TGCAGTGCCCTAAAGCCGGGACAGGGGGTCACTGAAGCTTTCTTT.

The chain links TRBV7-9 to TRBJ1-4, with D uncertain. The CDR3 has 14 residues. Germline lookup yields CDR1 SEHNR and CDR2 FQNEAQ (reference sequence). The V end lost 1 base, the J end lost 6 bases, and 9 bases lay between the germline ends. CDR3 in DNA: TGTGCCAGCAGCTTAGAACAGATTTATGAAAAACTGTTTTTT. Encoded protein: CASSLEQIYEKLFF.